Below are 16 T cell receptor beta chains sequenced from a single sample in a study of T cell repertoires in cytomegalovirus infection. These receptors are not linked to any known antigen. Each CDR3 protein gets one entry after TCRdb re-called the reads with MiXCR. The table lists some 900,000 distinct CDR3 sequences, around a third of them singletons. Specimen: cultured CD8+ T cells from PBMCs, collected from culture after CMV antigen stimulation. Receptors were obtained from a human donor in good health (CMV status not recorded). Some clones in this sample may be carry-over from other donors' samples.

The J gene is TRBJ1-2, the V gene TRBV20-1; TRBD1 is a possible D gene (6 bases). Germline V gene lookup returns CDR1 DFQATT and CDR2 SNEGSKA (reference sequence). Between the trimmed V and J ends, which lost 5 bases and 7 bases, there was a span of 17 bases. CDR3 size: 13 residues. CDR3 in DNA: TGCAGTGCTCGCTACGGGACAACTCTTGGCTACACCTTC. This translates into CSARYGTTLGYTF.

The chain has TRBV9 and TRBJ1-5; 7 bases map to TRBD1. V was clipped by 3 bases and J by 5 bases; unmatched bases: 11. Germline V gene data show CDR1 as SGDLS and CDR2 as YYNGEE. The CDR3 runs to 16 residues. The DNA for the CDR3 is TGTGCCAGCAGCGCGGGTACAGGGGTGGGCCATCAGCCCCAGCATTTT. It is translated as CASSAGTGVGHQPQHF. The full variable domain, completed using reference TRBV9 and TRBJ1-5, is DSGVTQTPKHLITATGQRVTLRCSPRSGDLSVYWYQQSLDQGLQFLIQYYNGEERAKGNILERFSAQQFPDLHSELNLSSLELGDSALYFCASSAGTGVGHQPQHFGDGTRLSIL.

The chain has TRBV6-5 and TRBJ1-6; tentatively, D is TRBD1 (5 bases). The CDR3 spans 13 residues. V lost 1 base, J lost 11 bases, and 9 bases lay in between. Per germline, CDR1 MNHEY and CDR2 SVGAGI. The CDR3 DNA follows: TGTGCCAGCAGTTACTATGGGGCCCCACCCCTCCACTTT. It encodes CASSYYGAPPLHF.

Many counts were recorded for this clonotype. The chain is built from TRBV7-2 and TRBJ2-7; 7 bases are a match to TRBD1. The CDR3 contains 15 residues. Germline loops: CDR1 SGHTA, CDR2 FQGNSA. V lost 5 bases to trimming and J lost 2 bases; unmatched junction nucleotides: 9. CDR3 sequence: CASSPVTGATYEQYF. CDR3 sequence (DNA): TGTGCCAGCAGCCCTGTAACAGGGGCCACCTACGAGCAGTACTTC.

This clonotype was recorded at least ten times. The chain is built from TRBV5-4 and TRBJ2-3; 10 bases align to TRBD2. The V gene's germline CDR1 is SGHNT and CDR2 YYREEE (reference sequence). Unmatched junction bases numbered 8, after V lost 1 base and J lost 0 bases. The CDR3 is 18 amino acids. The CDR3 loop is CASSLSSGGPLSTDTQYF. As DNA, the CDR3 is TGTGCCAGCAGCTTGAGTAGCGGGGGGCCTCTGAGCACAGATACGCAGTATTTT.

The chain employs TRBV20-1 and TRBJ1-4; 9 nucleotides agree with TRBD1. Germline CDR1 and CDR2: DFQATT and SNEGSKA (reference sequence). CDR3 length: 19 amino acids. Trimming removed 0 bases from V and 5 bases from J; junction bases left unmatched: 16. For the CDR3, the DNA is TGCAGTGCTAGAGATGTAGGGACAGGGTGGAGTCGGGGAAATGAAAAACTGTTTTTT. It translates to CSARDVGTGWSRGNEKLFF.

The genes are TRBV15 and TRBJ2-3, with a possible D match to TRBD1 (6 bases). There are 18 residues in the CDR3. V lost 1 base to trimming and J lost 3 bases, with 20 bases between them. Looked up from germline, CDR1 is LNHNV and CDR2 is YYDKDF (reference sequence). DNA for the CDR3: TGTGCCACCAGCAGAGGCGGACAGAAATTCCTTGTGACAGATACGCAGTATTTT. Amino acid sequence: CATSRGGQKFLVTDTQYF.

The chain couples TRBV7-2 to TRBJ2-3; D may be TRBD1 or TRBD2 (6 bases each). Deletions cut 5 bases from V and 6 bases from J, with 18 bases between. This CDR3 is built from 15 residues. Per germline, CDR1 SGHTA and CDR2 FQGNSA. The DNA of the CDR3 is TGTGCCAGCAGCACCTGGGGGGCCCCCCCCGATACGCAGTATTTT. Translation: CASSTWGAPPDTQYF.

This clonotype was recorded a few times. The V call is TRBV25-1, the J call TRBJ2-1; 10 nucleotides match TRBD1. V lost 0 bases and J lost 7; bases outside the gene matches: 3. The CDR3 covers 15 residues. Germline V gives CDR1 MGHDK, CDR2 SYGVNS. The CDR3 sequence is CASSEYGTGENEQFF. Written as DNA, the CDR3 is TGTGCCAGCAGTGAATATGGGACAGGGGAAAATGAGCAGTTCTTC.

On this clonotype: One end of the junction does not line up with germline, which may come from a read error. The gene calls are TRBV7-8 and TRBJ1-1; D is uncertain. Germline values: CDR1 SGHVS, CDR2 FQNEAQ. This CDR3 region has 15 residues. The CDR3 sequence is CVSSLYPGEATEAFF. The DNA of the CDR3 is TGTGTCAGCAGCTTATATCCCGGGGAGGCCACTGAAGCTTTCTTT.

The CDR3 DNA follows: TGTGCCAGCAGACCCAGGACAGGGGAGGCCGGGGAGCTGTTTTTT. It specifies CASRPRTGEAGELFF. The chain combines TRBV9 with TRBJ2-2; 9 positions agree with TRBD1. The CDR3 consists of 15 residues. With V trimmed by 5 bases and J by 6 bases, 8 bases remained unmatched. The germline gives CDR1 SGDLS, CDR2 YYNGEE. The whole variable domain, remainder taken from reference TRBV9 and TRBJ2-2, is DSGVTQTPKHLITATGQRVTLRCSPRSGDLSVYWYQQSLDQGLQFLIQYYNGEERAKGNILERFSAQQFPDLHSELNLSSLELGDSALYFCASRPRTGEAGELFFGEGSRLTVL.

This clonotype came up many times. The rearrangement joins TRBV7-9 to TRBJ2-1; TRBD1 or TRBD2 may be the D gene (5 bases each). The germline CDR1 and CDR2 sequences are SEHNR and FQNEAQ (reference sequence). This CDR3 contains 14 residues. Trimming removed 0 bases from V and 6 bases from J, with 9 bases in between. CDR3 region: CASSLAGRANEQFF. As DNA, the CDR3 is TGTGCCAGCAGCTTAGCGGGGCGGGCCAATGAGCAGTTCTTC.

The rearrangement uses TRBV4-1 and TRBJ2-7; D remains unclear. This CDR3 contains 13 residues. Trimming removed 1 base at V and 6 bases at J, with 10 bases between. In germline, CDR1 is MGHRA, CDR2 YSYEKL. The CDR3 bases are TGCGCCAGCAGCCAAGCTTTACAACGCGAGCAGTACTTC. It encodes CASSQALQREQYF.

The V call is TRBV23-1, the J call TRBJ2-5; a possible D gene is TRBD1 (6 bases). TRBV23-1 qualifies as an ORF whose function is uncertain. The CDR3 has 22 amino acids. The V and J ends lost 2 bases and 4 bases respectively, with 35 bases between them. The CDR3 region has the DNA TGCGCCAGCAGTCAACCAAACTTAAGGGGGTTGATATTAACACCGACCACAGAGACCCAGTACTTC. This gives the protein CASSQPNLRGLILTPTTETQYF.

The chain employs TRBV6-1 and TRBJ1-5; D gene uncertain. From germline, CDR1 is MNHNS and CDR2 SASEGT. V lost 4 bases and J lost 0, with 7 bases in between. The CDR3 length is 14 residues. The CDR3 protein is CASSGPYSNQPQHF. CDR3 nucleotide sequence: TGTGCCAGCAGTGGGCCTTATAGCAATCAGCCCCAGCATTTT.

The chain combines TRBV19 with TRBJ2-3; D not certain. The CDR3 contains 15 residues. Germline loops: CDR1 LNHDA, CDR2 SQIVND (reference sequence). The V end was cut by 1 base, the J end by 4 bases, with 12 bases between. CDR3 nucleotides: TGTGCCAGTAGTATAGGACTCTGGGCTCCAGATACGCAGTATTTT. Protein product: CASSIGLWAPDTQYF.